The T cell receptor beta chain under discussion was sequenced for a study of Graves' ophthalmopathy and Graves' hyperthyroidism. Regarding the study as a whole: Researchers report that a 13-signature model separated ophthalmopathy from stable hyperthyroidism, posting less than 90% sensitivity and around 80% specificity. Most expanded clonotypes in thyroid above 0.001 frequency also showed up in blood.

This clonotype has ten or more counts. Its target is unknown. Deletions cut 6 bases from V and 3 bases from J, with 11 bases between. This CDR3 comprises 13 residues. CDR1 and CDR2 (germline): SEHNR, FQNEAQ (reference sequence). The authors enrolled newly diagnosed hyperthyroidism patients aged 18 to 65 with under 2 months' duration. The authors diagnosed from clinical symptoms, serum thyroxine, TRAb, thyroid ultrasound and orbital computed tomography. Beta-chain TCR CDR3 regions were amplified from RNA transcripts. First-round RT-PCR with HTBI primers preceded a second-round multiplex PCR. A single record per CDR3 protein comes from TCRdb applying MiXCR to the multiplex PCR reads. Among roughly 600,000 distinct CDR3 sequences, approximately 35% were seen once, and the ten largest hold about 4.6%.

The sequencing input was peripheral blood or thyroid tissue (not recorded which). The chain combines TRBV7-9 with TRBJ1-1, with D maybe TRBD1 (5 bases). This clonotype originated in an adult man with Graves' hyperthyroidism. The CDR3 bases are TGTGCCAGCAGGTCGAAAGGGGACACTGAAGCTTTCTTT. Amino acids: CASRSKGDTEAFF.